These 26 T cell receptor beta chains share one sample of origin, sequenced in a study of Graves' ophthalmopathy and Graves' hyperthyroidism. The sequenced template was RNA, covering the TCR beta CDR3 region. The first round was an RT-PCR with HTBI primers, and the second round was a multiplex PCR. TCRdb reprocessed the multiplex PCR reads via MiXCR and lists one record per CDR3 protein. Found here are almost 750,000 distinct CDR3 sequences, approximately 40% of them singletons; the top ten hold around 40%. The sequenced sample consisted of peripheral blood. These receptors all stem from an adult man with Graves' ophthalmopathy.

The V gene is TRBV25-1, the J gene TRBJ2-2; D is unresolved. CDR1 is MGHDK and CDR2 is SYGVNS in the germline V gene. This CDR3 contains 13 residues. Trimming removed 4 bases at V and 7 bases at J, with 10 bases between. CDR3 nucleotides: TGTGCCAGCAGTGCTAAGGTGATCGGGGAGCTGTTTTTT. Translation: CASSAKVIGELFF.

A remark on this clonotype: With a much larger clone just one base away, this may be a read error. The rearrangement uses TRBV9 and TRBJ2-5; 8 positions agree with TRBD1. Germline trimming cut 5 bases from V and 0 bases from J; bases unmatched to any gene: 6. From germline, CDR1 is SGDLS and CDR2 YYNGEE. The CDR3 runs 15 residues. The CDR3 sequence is CASSPGTGHQETQYF. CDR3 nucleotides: TGTGCCAGCAGTCCGGGGACAGGCCACCAAGAGACCCAGTACTTC. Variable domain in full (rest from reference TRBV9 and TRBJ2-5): DSGVTQTPKHLITATGQRVTLRCSPRSGDLSVYWYQQSLDQGLQFLIQYYNGEERAKGNILERFSAQQFPDLHSELNLSSLELGDSALYFCASSPGTGHQETQYFGPGTRLLVL.

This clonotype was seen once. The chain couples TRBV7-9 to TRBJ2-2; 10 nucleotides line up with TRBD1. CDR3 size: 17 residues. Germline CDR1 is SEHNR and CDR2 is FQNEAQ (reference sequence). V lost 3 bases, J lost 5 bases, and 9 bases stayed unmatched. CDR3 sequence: CASSLVTGQGNTGELFF. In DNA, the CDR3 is TGTGCCAGCAGCTTGGTGACGGGACAGGGGAATACCGGGGAGCTGTTTTTT.

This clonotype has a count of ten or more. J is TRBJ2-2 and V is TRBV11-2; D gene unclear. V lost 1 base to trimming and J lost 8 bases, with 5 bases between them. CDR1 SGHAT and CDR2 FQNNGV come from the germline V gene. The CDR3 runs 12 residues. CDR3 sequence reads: CASSLGLGELFF. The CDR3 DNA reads TGTGCCAGCAGCTTAGGTCTGGGGGAGCTGTTTTTT.

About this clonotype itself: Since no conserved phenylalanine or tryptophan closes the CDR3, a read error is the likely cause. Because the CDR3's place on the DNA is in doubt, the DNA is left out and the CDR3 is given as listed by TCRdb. CDR3: CASSFRGDG. The V and J genes are TRBV7-9 and TRBJ2-2; no check of the table's D call, TRBD2, against the DNA was made. Germline CDR1 and CDR2: SEHNR and FQNEAQ (reference sequence). From its first to its last residue, the CDR3 has 9 amino acids.

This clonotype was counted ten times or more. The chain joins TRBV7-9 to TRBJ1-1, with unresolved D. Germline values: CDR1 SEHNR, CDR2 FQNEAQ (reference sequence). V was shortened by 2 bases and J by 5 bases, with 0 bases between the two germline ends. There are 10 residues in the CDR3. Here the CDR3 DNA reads TGTGCCAGCAGCTTAACTGAAGCTTTCTTT. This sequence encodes CASSLTEAFF.

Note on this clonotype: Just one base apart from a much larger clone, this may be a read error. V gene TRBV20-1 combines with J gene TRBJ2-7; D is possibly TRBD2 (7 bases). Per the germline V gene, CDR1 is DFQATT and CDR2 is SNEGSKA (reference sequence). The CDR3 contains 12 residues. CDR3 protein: CSARHRDYGQYF. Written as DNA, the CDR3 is TGCAGTGCTAGGCACAGGGACTACGGGCAGTACTTC.

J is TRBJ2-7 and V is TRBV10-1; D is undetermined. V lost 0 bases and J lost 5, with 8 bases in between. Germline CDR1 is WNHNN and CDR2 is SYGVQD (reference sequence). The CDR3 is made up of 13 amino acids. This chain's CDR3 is CASSESLGDEQYF. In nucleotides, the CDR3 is TGCGCCAGCAGTGAGTCCCTTGGGGACGAGCAGTACTTC.

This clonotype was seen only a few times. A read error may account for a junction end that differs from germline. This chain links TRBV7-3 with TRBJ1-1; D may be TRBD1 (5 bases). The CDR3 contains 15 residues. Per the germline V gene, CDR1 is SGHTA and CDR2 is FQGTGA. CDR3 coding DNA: TGTGCCAGCAGCTTAATATCCCGGCGGGGGAACTTGAACCCCTTT. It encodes CASSLISRRGNLNPF.

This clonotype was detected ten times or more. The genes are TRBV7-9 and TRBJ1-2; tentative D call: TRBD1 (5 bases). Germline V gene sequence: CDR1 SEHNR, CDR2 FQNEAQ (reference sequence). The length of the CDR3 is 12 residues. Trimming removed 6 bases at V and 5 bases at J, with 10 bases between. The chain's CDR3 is CASSPGGYGYTF. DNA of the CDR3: TGTGCCAGCAGTCCGGGGGGTTATGGCTACACCTTC.

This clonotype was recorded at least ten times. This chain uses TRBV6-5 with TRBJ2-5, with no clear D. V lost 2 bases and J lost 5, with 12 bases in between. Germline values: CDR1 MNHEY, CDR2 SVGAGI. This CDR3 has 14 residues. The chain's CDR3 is CASSYAGTQETQYF. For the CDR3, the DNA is TGTGCCAGCAGTTACGCAGGAACACAGGAGACCCAGTACTTC.

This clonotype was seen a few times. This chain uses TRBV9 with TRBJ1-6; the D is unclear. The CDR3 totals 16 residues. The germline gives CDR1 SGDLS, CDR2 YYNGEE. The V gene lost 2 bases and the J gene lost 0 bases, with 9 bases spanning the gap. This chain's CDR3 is CASSVTSSSYNSPLHF. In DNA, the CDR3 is TGTGCCAGCAGCGTCACCTCGAGCTCCTATAATTCACCCCTCCACTTT.

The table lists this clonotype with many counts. CDR3 sequence (DNA): TGCAGCGTTGTGGAGGGAGCGGGATCACCCCTCCACTTT. Translated, it gives CSVVEGAGSPLHF. The rearrangement uses TRBV29-1 and TRBJ1-6; the D is unclear. Germline values: CDR1 SQVTM, CDR2 ANQGSEA. This CDR3 spans 13 amino acids. With 4 bases removed from V and 10 bases from J, the gap between germline ends came to 14 bases.

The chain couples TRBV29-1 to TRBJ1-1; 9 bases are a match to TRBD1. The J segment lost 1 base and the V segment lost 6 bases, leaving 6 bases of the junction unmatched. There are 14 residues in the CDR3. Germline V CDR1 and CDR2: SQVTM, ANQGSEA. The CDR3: CSVGQGVGNTEAFF. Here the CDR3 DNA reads TGCAGCGTGGGACAGGGCGTGGGGAACACTGAAGCTTTCTTT.

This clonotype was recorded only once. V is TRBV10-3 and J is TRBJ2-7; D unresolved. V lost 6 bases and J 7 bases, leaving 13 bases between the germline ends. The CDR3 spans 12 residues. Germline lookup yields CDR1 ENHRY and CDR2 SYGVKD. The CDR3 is CAIRTHTGEQYF. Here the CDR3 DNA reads TGTGCCATCAGGACGCACACCGGGGAGCAGTACTTC.

The CDR3 sequence: CASSKGTGGVNGELFF. The DNA for the CDR3 is TGTGCCAGCAGCAAAGGGACAGGGGGCGTAAACGGGGAGCTGTTTTTT. This chain links TRBV5-8 with TRBJ2-2, with TRBD1 matching 12 bases. Trimming cost V 4 bases and J 7 bases; bases outside gene matches: 8. The CDR3 has 16 amino acids. CDR1 and CDR2 from the germline V gene are SGHTS and YDEGEE.

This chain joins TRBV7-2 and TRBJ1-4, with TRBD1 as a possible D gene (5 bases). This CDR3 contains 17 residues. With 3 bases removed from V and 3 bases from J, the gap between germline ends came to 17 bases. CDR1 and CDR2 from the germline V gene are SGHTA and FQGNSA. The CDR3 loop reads CASSLGLREVANEKLFF. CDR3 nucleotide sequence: TGTGCCAGCAGCTTGGGCCTCAGGGAGGTGGCTAATGAAAAACTGTTTTTT.

Here the CDR3 reads CASSLRPMDTIYF. CDR3 DNA sequence: TGTGCCAGCAGCCTCCGACCTATGGACACCATATATTTT. This chain connects TRBV7-9 to TRBJ1-3, with D hard to call. The CDR3 extends over 13 amino acids. Between the trimmed V and J ends, which lost 5 bases and 8 bases, there was a span of 13 bases. Per the germline V gene, CDR1 is SEHNR and CDR2 is FQNEAQ (reference sequence).

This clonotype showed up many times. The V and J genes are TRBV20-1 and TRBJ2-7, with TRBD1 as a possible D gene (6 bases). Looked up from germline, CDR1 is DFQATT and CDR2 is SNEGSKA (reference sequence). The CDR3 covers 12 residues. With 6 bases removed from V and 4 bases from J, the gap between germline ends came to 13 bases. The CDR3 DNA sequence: TGCAGTGCGACGAAACAGGGTTACGAGCAGTACTTC. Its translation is CSATKQGYEQYF.

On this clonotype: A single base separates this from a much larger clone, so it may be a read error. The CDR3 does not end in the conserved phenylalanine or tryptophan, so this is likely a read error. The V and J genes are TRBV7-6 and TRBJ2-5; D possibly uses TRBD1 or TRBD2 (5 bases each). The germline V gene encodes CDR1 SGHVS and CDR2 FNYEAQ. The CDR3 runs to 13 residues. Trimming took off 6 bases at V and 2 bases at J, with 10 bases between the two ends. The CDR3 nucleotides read TGTGCCAGCAGACTCGGGACGCAAGAGACCCAGTACCTC. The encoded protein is CASRLGTQETQYL.

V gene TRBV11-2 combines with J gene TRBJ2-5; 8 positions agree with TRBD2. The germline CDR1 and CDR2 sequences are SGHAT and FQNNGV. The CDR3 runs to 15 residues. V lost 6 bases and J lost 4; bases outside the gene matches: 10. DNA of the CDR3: TGTGCCAGCAGTTACTTGGGGCTAGCGGGAGAGACCCAGTACTTC. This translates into CASSYLGLAGETQYF.

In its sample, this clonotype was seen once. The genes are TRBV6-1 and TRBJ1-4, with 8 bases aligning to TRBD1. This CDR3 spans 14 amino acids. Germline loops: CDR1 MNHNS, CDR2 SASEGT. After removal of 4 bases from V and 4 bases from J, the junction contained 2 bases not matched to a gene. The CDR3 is CASSGDRRNEKLFF. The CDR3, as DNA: TGTGCCAGCAGTGGGGACAGGCGTAATGAAAAACTGTTTTTT.

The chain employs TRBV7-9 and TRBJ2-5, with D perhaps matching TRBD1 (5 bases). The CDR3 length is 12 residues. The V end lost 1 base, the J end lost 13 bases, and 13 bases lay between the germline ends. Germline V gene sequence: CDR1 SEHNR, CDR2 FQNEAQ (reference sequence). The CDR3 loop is CASSLEAGKLYF. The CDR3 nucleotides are TGTGCCAGCAGCTTAGAGGCAGGGAAACTGTACTTC.

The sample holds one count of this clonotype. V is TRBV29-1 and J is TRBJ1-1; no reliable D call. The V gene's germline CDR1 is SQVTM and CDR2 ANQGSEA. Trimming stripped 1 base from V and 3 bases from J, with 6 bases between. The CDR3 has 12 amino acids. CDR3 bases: TGCAGCGTTGAAGTGTGGGACACTGAAGCTTTCTTT. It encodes CSVEVWDTEAFF.

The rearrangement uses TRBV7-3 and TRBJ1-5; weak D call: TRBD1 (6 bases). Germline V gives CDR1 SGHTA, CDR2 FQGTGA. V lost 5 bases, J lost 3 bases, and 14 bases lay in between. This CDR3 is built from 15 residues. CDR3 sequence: CASSTARGNNQPQHF. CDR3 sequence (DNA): TGTGCCAGCAGCACGGCCAGGGGAAACAATCAGCCCCAGCATTTT. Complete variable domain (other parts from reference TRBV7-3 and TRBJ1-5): GAGVSQTPSNKVTEKGKYVELRCDPISGHTALYWYRQSLGQGPEFLIYFQGTGAADDSGLPNDRFFAVRPEGSVSTLKIQRTERGDSAVYLCASSTARGNNQPQHFGDGTRLSIL.

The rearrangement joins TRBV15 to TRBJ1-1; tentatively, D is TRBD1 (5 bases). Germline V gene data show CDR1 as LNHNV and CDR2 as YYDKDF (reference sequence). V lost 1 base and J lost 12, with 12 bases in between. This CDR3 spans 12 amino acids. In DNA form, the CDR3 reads TGTGCCACCAGCAGAGGATGGGACTCCCCTTTCTTT. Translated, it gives CATSRGWDSPFF.